This T cell receptor beta chain was found in a study of identifying expanded T cells in peripheral blood. Germline values: CDR1 SNHLY, CDR2 FYNNEI. CDR3 length: 16 residues. With V trimmed by 6 bases and J by 5 bases, 14 bases remained unmatched. Produced via immunoSEQ multiplex PCR; TCRdb's table is partial and in-frame only. Seen here are 60,000 or so clones, around 81% observed once, and the top ten hold approximately 20%. Specimen: blood. The rearrangement uses TRBV2 and TRBJ2-5; 8 positions match TRBD2. This TCR came from a person between 18 and 70 years old in good health. The chain's CDR3 is CASRGTSGSLGETQYF. As DNA, the CDR3 is TGTGCCAGCAGGGGAACTAGCGGTTCCCTGGGTGAGACCCAGTACTTC.